A selection of T cell receptor beta chains follows, all from one sample in a study of blood T cell repertoires in COVID-19. Clones were read by immunoSEQ multiplex PCR, and TCRdb kept only the in-frame ones, dropping some. The repertoire holds just under 95,000 clones, roughly 80% seen once, with 15% to 20% in the top ten. The sample was peripheral blood. The receptors were sampled from a human donor in a cohort sampled during active COVID-19. Each CDR3 is given with its conserved first and last residue. A D gene is named only where the DNA matches it firmly. Clone size is stated in some rows and not others, as once, few, many or a class when expanded.

CDR3: CSASSLADQETQYF
DNA: TGCAGTGCTAGTAGTCTAGCGGACCAAGAGACCCAGTACTTC
length: 14
J: TRBJ2-5
D: TRBD2
V: TRBV20-1
size: .

CDR3: CASSPGGLYTEAFF
DNA: TGTGCCAGCAGCCCCGGTGGACTTTACACTGAAGCTTTCTTT
length: 14
J: TRBJ1-1
D: .
V: TRBV3-1/TRBV3-2
size: .

CDR3: CASSIQGGSGANVLTF
DNA: TGTGCCAGTAGTATTCAGGGGGGCTCTGGGGCCAACGTCCTGACTTTC
length: 16
J: TRBJ2-6
D: .
V: TRBV19
size: once

CDR3: CASSQGGAPYNEKLFF
DNA: TGTGCCAGCAGCCAAGGCGGGGCACCGTATAATGAAAAACTGTTTTTT
length: 16
J: TRBJ1-4
D: .
V: TRBV4-2
size: .

CDR3: CASSQDRGGRELNSPLHF
DNA: TGCGCCAGCAGCCAAGATCGGGGGGGCCGCGAACTTAATTCACCCCTCCACTTT
length: 18
J: TRBJ1-6
D: .
V: TRBV4-1
size: .

CDR3: CASSGTGANTEAFF
DNA: TGTGCCAGCAGCGGCACAGGGGCCAACACTGAAGCTTTCTTT
length: 14
J: TRBJ1-1
D: TRBD1
V: TRBV7-8
size: .

CDR3: CASSEQGAEEKLFF
DNA: TGTGCCAGCAGTGAACAGGGGGCGGAGGAAAAACTGTTTTTT
length: 14
J: TRBJ1-4
D: TRBD1
V: TRBV2
size: .

CDR3: CAWSKSDRANEQYF
DNA: TGTGCCTGGAGTAAAAGTGACAGGGCCAACGAGCAGTACTTC
length: 14
J: TRBJ2-7
D: TRBD1
V: TRBV30
size: .

CDR3: CASSRGQGRTEAFF
DNA: TGTGCCAGCAGTAGGGGACAGGGGAGGACTGAAGCTTTCTTT
length: 14
J: TRBJ1-1
D: TRBD1
V: TRBV6-5
size: .

CDR3: CASSSKPGLSGETQYF
DNA: TGTGCCAGCTCGTCGAAGCCTGGCCTATCAGGGGAGACCCAGTACTTC
length: 16
J: TRBJ2-5
D: .
V: TRBV18
size: .

CDR3: CASSQRTGVWYGYTF
DNA: TGCGCCAGCAGCCAGCGAACAGGGGTTTGGTATGGCTACACCTTC
length: 15
J: TRBJ1-2
D: TRBD1
V: TRBV4-1
size: .

CDR3: CASSPRDRPNEQYF
DNA: TGCGCCAGCAGCCCCCGTGACAGGCCAAACGAGCAGTACTTC
length: 14
J: TRBJ2-7
D: .
V: TRBV5-1
size: .

CDR3: CASSSTEGFGYEQYF
DNA: TGTGCCAGCAGCTCCACGGAGGGATTCGGGTACGAGCAGTACTTC
length: 15
J: TRBJ2-7
D: .
V: TRBV9
size: .

CDR3: CASDSGYQETQYF
DNA: TGTGCCAGCGACAGTGGTTACCAAGAGACCCAGTACTTC
length: 13
J: TRBJ2-5
D: .
V: TRBV7-9
size: .

CDR3: CASSPATAGNTIYF
DNA: TGTGCCAGCTCACCGGCTACCGCCGGGAACACCATATATTTT
length: 14
J: TRBJ1-3
D: .
V: TRBV18
size: .

CDR3: CASSPTSGSEGDPDTQYF
DNA: TGTGCCAGTAGTCCGACTAGCGGGAGTGAGGGGGACCCAGATACGCAGTATTTT
length: 18
J: TRBJ2-3
D: TRBD2
V: TRBV19
size: few

CDR3: CASSIGGSQETQYF
DNA: TGTGCCAGTAGTATCGGGGGATCCCAAGAGACCCAGTACTTC
length: 14
J: TRBJ2-5
D: .
V: TRBV19
size: .

CDR3: CATSREGQGWTYEQYF
DNA: TGTGCCACCAGCAGGGAAGGACAGGGGTGGACCTACGAGCAGTACTTC
length: 16
J: TRBJ2-7
D: TRBD1
V: TRBV15
size: .

CDR3: CASSYNREIDYGYTF
DNA: TGTGCCAGCAGTTACAACAGGGAAATTGACTATGGCTACACCTTC
length: 15
J: TRBJ1-2
D: .
V: TRBV28
size: .

CDR3: CASTPRSSGRLNEQYF
DNA: TGTGCCAGCACCCCTCGTTCCAGCGGGAGGTTGAACGAGCAGTACTTC
length: 16
J: TRBJ2-7
D: TRBD2
V: TRBV6-2/TRBV6-3
size: .

CDR3: CASSLAAGRGANVLTF
DNA: TGCGCCAGCAGCTTGGCCGCGGGGAGGGGGGCCAACGTCCTGACTTTC
length: 16
J: TRBJ2-6
D: .
V: TRBV5-1
size: .

CDR3: CASSWTGLNTEAFF
DNA: TGCGCCAGCAGCTGGACAGGGTTGAACACTGAAGCTTTCTTT
length: 14
J: TRBJ1-1
D: TRBD1
V: TRBV5-1
size: .

CDR3: CASSESGGTNEKLFF
DNA: TGTGCCAGCAGTGAATCTGGGGGGACTAATGAAAAACTGTTTTTT
length: 15
J: TRBJ1-4
D: .
V: TRBV25-1
size: .

CDR3: CASSPGQGPEKLFF
DNA: TGTGCCAGCTCACCGGGACAGGGGCCTGAAAAACTGTTTTTT
length: 14
J: TRBJ1-4
D: TRBD1
V: TRBV18
size: .

CDR3: CASSLATPGPQHF
DNA: TGTGCCAGCAGTTTAGCAACACCGGGGCCCCAGCATTTT
length: 13
J: TRBJ1-5
D: .
V: TRBV28
size: .

CDR3: CASSPRDRGDYGYTF
DNA: TGTGCCAGCAGCCCCAGGGACAGGGGTGACTATGGCTACACCTTC
length: 15
J: TRBJ1-2
D: TRBD1
V: TRBV7-3
size: .

CDR3: CATSEGADGNTIYF
DNA: TGTGCCACCAGTGAGGGGGCGGATGGAAACACCATATATTTT
length: 14
J: TRBJ1-3
D: .
V: TRBV24-1
size: few

CDR3: CAWSAGSGTEAFF
DNA: TGTGCCTGGAGTGCGGGGTCGGGCACTGAAGCTTTCTTT
length: 13
J: TRBJ1-1
D: .
V: TRBV30
size: .

CDR3: CASSYTGYEQYF
DNA: TGTGCCAGCAGCTATACAGGGTACGAGCAGTACTTC
length: 12
J: TRBJ2-7
D: .
V: TRBV2
size: few

CDR3: CASSFGDFSNQPQHF
DNA: TGTGCCAGCAGCTTTGGGGACTTTAGCAATCAGCCCCAGCATTTT
length: 15
J: TRBJ1-5
D: .
V: TRBV5-5
size: .

CDR3: CASSSTGTGHSGANVLTF
DNA: TGTGCCAGCAGCTCAACCGGGACAGGGCACTCTGGGGCCAACGTCCTGACTTTC
length: 18
J: TRBJ2-6
D: TRBD1
V: TRBV7-9
size: .

CDR3: CASSSWGGSSGNTIYF
DNA: TGTGCCAGCAGCTCGTGGGGGGGGAGCTCTGGAAACACCATATATTTT
length: 16
J: TRBJ1-3
D: .
V: TRBV28
size: .

CDR3: CASSEDLAGVGREQYF
DNA: TGTGCCAGCAGTGAAGATCTAGCGGGAGTCGGCCGCGAGCAGTACTTC
length: 16
J: TRBJ2-7
D: TRBD2
V: TRBV6-1
size: .

CDR3: CASSPRQGSPLHF
DNA: TGTGCCAGCAGCCCCCGACAGGGATCACCCCTCCACTTT
length: 13
J: TRBJ1-6
D: TRBD1
V: TRBV7-2
size: once

CDR3: CASSLRDRGYEQYF
DNA: TGTGCCAGCAGCCTACGGGACAGGGGCTACGAGCAGTACTTC
length: 14
J: TRBJ2-7
D: TRBD1
V: TRBV3-1/TRBV3-2
size: .

CDR3: CASSLKLAGETQYF
DNA: TGTGCCAGCAGCTTAAAACTAGCGGGGGAGACCCAGTACTTC
length: 14
J: TRBJ2-5
D: TRBD2
V: TRBV5-8
size: .

CDR3: CASSAYQGGTDTQYF
DNA: TGTGCCAGCAGCGCATACCAGGGGGGCACAGATACGCAGTATTTT
length: 15
J: TRBJ2-3
D: TRBD1
V: TRBV9
size: once

CDR3: CATGTGLGEAFF
DNA: TGTGCCACCGGGACAGGGCTAGGAGAAGCTTTCTTT
length: 12
J: TRBJ1-1
D: TRBD1
V: TRBV24-1
size: .

CDR3: CASTSGAPTSGSVNEQYF
DNA: TGTGCCAGCACCTCTGGGGCTCCAACTAGCGGGAGTGTGAACGAGCAGTACTTC
length: 18
J: TRBJ2-7
D: TRBD2
V: TRBV7-3
size: .

CDR3: CASREPRGLKRNTEAFF
DNA: TGTGCCAGTAGGGAACCTCGGGGACTTAAGAGGAACACTGAAGCTTTCTTT
length: 17
J: TRBJ1-1
D: .
V: TRBV19
size: .

CDR3: CASSVAMRSIEQYF
DNA: TGTGCCAGCAGCGTAGCTATGCGGAGCATAGAGCAGTACTTC
length: 14
J: TRBJ2-7
D: .
V: TRBV9
size: .

CDR3: CASSLGPGGPSYEQYF
DNA: TGTGCCAGCAGTTTGGGCCCCGGCGGGCCCTCCTACGAGCAGTACTTC
length: 16
J: TRBJ2-7
D: .
V: TRBV27
size: .

CDR3: CASSLAPRFNEKLFF
DNA: TGTGCCAGCAGCCTGGCCCCGCGCTTCAATGAAAAACTGTTTTTT
length: 15
J: TRBJ1-4
D: .
V: TRBV5-5
size: once

CDR3: CASSLGTGGRYGYTF
DNA: TGTGCCAGCAGTTTAGGGACAGGGGGACGCTATGGCTACACCTTC
length: 15
J: TRBJ1-2
D: TRBD1
V: TRBV28
size: .

CDR3: CASSPGGTVETQYF
DNA: TGCGCCAGCAGCCCTGGAGGGACAGTGGAGACCCAGTACTTC
length: 14
J: TRBJ2-5
D: .
V: TRBV5-1
size: .

CDR3: CASSYASGRAGQFF
DNA: TGTGCCAGCAGTTACGCTAGCGGGAGGGCGGGGCAGTTCTTC
length: 14
J: TRBJ2-1
D: TRBD2
V: TRBV6-5
size: .

CDR3: CASSPQGASGNTIYF
DNA: TGTGCCAGCAGCCCCCAGGGGGCCTCTGGAAACACCATATATTTT
length: 15
J: TRBJ1-3
D: TRBD1
V: TRBV7-9
size: .

CDR3: CASSQFREGSGANVLTF
DNA: TGCGCCAGCAGCCAATTCAGGGAAGGCTCTGGGGCCAACGTCCTGACTTTC
length: 17
J: TRBJ2-6
D: .
V: TRBV4-1
size: .

CDR3: CATSDPGTSNEQFF
DNA: TGTGCCACCAGTGATCCCGGGACTAGTAATGAGCAGTTCTTC
length: 14
J: TRBJ2-1
D: TRBD2
V: TRBV24-1
size: few

CDR3: CASSQGGLAGGYIQYF
DNA: TGTGCCAGCAGCCAGGGGGGACTAGCGGGAGGCTACATTCAGTACTTC
length: 16
J: TRBJ2-4
D: TRBD2
V: TRBV7-2
size: .